These 7 T cell receptor beta chains were sequenced from one sample in a study of the immune and genomic landscape of osteosarcoma (dated by TCRdb to about 2020). Specimens were post-treatment primary, local recurrence and metastasis tumors from poor-prognosis patients. The library was obtained by the immunoSEQ multiplex PCR assay. As stored in TCRdb, this immuneACCESS dataset retains in-frame rearrangements with V and J assigned. A fraction of the clones does not appear; measured against another copy, unresolved V genes explain less than half of the discrepancy, and the remainder lacks a known reason. For this sample there are around 2,500 clones; roughly 72% appear just once. Of the sample, roughly 13% is held by the ten largest clones. Sample: osteosarcoma tumor tissue from the lung. These receptors all stem from a human donor with osteosarcoma.

Notes on this clone: The conserved phenylalanine or tryptophan normally closing the CDR3 is absent here, so this likely arose from a read error. The limits of the CDR3 on the DNA are not certain, so only TCRdb's listed CDR3 is given. J is TRBJ2-7 and V is TRBV18. CDR1 is KGHSH, CDR2 LQKENI, per germline. The CDR3 extends over 11 residues, inclusive of both ends. The CDR3 protein is CASSPNEAAQR.

The count of this clone is one. This chain links TRBV11-2 with TRBJ2-6; TRBD1 or TRBD2 may be the D gene (5 bases each). In germline, CDR1 is SGHAT, CDR2 FQNNGV. The CDR3 totals 15 residues. The ends were cut back, 8 bases at V and 3 bases at J, with 14 bases in the middle. This CDR3 is CASWGWGSGANVLTF. Written as DNA, the CDR3 is TGTGCCAGCTGGGGATGGGGGAGTGGGGCCAACGTCCTGACTTTC.

The rearrangement uses TRBV19 and TRBJ1-1; perhaps TRBD1 as D (5 bases). This CDR3 is 15 amino acids long. The V gene's germline CDR1 is LNHDA and CDR2 SQIVND (reference sequence). V lost 6 bases and J lost 2, with 16 bases in between. CDR3 sequence (DNA): TGTGCCAGTAGAAAATCAGGTCAGGGAAACACTGAAGCTTTCTTT. This translates into CASRKSGQGNTEAFF.

V and J are TRBV10-3 and TRBJ2-7; 9 nucleotides align to TRBD1. V lost 2 bases and J lost 2; bases outside the gene matches: 4. The CDR3 extends over 15 amino acids. Germline V gene data show CDR1 as ENHRY and CDR2 as SYGVKD. CDR3 sequence: CAISERGTGTYEQYF. CDR3 nucleotides: TGTGCCATCAGTGAGCGGGGGACAGGGACCTACGAGCAGTACTTC.

This chain connects TRBV19 to TRBJ2-2; 7 positions match TRBD1. CDR1 LNHDA and CDR2 SQIVND come from the germline V gene (reference sequence). The CDR3 contains 15 residues. Trimming removed 5 bases from V and 7 bases from J; junction bases left unmatched: 10. CDR3 loop: CASSDIQGTGGELFF. CDR3 DNA: TGTGCCAGTAGTGATATACAGGGGACGGGCGGGGAGCTGTTTTTT.

The gene calls are TRBV6-6 and TRBJ2-2; D may be TRBD2 (5 bases). The length of the CDR3 is 16 residues. Between the trimmed V and J ends, which lost 5 bases and 7 bases, there was a span of 20 bases. Germline assignment: CDR1 MNHNY and CDR2 SVGAGI (reference sequence). CDR3 protein: CASSRLGVATGGELFF. CDR3 nucleotides: TGTGCCAGCAGTCGCCTTGGGGTAGCGACGGGCGGGGAGCTGTTTTTT.

By sample share, this clone is hyperexpanded. The chain employs TRBV4-1 and TRBJ2-5; 11 nucleotides align to TRBD2. V was pared by 4 bases and J by 0 bases, with 4 bases of the junction left unmatched. This CDR3 spans 16 amino acids. Looked up from germline, CDR1 is MGHRA and CDR2 is YSYEKL. The CDR3 bases are TGCGCCAGCAGCCCCGCGACTAGCGGGGACCAAGAGACCCAGTACTTC. This codes for CASSPATSGDQETQYF.